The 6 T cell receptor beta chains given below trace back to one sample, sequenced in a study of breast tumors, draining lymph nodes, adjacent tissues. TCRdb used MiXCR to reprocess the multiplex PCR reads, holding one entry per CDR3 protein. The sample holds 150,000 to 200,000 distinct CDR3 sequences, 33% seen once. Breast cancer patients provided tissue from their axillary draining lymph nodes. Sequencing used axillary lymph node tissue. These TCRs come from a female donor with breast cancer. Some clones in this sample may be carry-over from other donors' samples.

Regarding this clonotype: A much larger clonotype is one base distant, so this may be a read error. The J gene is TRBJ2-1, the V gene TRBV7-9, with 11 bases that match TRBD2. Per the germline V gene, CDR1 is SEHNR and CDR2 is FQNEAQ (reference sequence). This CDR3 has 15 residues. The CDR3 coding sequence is TGTGCCAGCAGCCAAACTAGCGGGAGTCCCTATGAGCAGCTCTTC. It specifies CASSQTSGSPYEQLF.

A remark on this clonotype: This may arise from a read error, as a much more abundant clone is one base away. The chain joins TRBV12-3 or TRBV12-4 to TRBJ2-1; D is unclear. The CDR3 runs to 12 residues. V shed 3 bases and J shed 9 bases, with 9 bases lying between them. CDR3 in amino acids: CASSFVGLEQFF. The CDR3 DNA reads TGTGCCAGCAGTTTCGTGGGCCTTGAGCAGTTCTTC.

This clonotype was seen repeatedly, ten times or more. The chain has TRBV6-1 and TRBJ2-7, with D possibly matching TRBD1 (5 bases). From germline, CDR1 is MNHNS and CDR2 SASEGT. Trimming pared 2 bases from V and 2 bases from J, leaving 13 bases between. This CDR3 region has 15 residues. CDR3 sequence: CASSERWAGPYEQYF. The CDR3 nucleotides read TGTGCCAGCAGTGAAAGATGGGCAGGGCCCTACGAGCAGTACTTC.

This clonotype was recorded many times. CDR3 in DNA: TGTGCCAGCAGGCCCACTGGGACTAGCGGGAGGAAAGAGACCCAGTACTTC. Amino acids: CASRPTGTSGRKETQYF. The chain employs TRBV6-2 or TRBV6-3 and TRBJ2-5; 15 bases map to TRBD2. The trim removed 6 bases at V and 3 bases at J, leaving 8 bases unmatched. The CDR3 is 17 amino acids. From germline, CDR1 is MNHEY and CDR2 SVGEGT.

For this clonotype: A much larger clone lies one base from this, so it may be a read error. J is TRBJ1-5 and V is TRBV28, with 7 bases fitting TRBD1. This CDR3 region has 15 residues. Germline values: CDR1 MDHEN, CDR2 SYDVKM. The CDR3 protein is CASSPTGDSNRPQHF. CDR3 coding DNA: TGTGCCAGCAGTCCAACAGGGGATAGCAATCGGCCCCAGCATTTT. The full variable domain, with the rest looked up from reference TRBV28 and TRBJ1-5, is DVKVTQSSRYLVKRTGEKVFLECVQDMDHENMFWYRQDPGLGLRLIYFSYDVKMKEKGDIPEGYSVSREKKERFSLILESASTNQTSMYLCASSPTGDSNRPQHFGDGTRLSIL.

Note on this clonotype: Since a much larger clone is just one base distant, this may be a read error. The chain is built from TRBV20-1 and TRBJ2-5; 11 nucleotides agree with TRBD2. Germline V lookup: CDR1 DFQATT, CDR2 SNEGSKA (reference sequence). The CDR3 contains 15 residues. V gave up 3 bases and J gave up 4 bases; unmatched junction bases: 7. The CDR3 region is CSARGSGGAAETQYF. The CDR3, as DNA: TGCAGTGCTAGGGGTAGCGGGGGGGCAGCAGAGACCCAGTACTTC.